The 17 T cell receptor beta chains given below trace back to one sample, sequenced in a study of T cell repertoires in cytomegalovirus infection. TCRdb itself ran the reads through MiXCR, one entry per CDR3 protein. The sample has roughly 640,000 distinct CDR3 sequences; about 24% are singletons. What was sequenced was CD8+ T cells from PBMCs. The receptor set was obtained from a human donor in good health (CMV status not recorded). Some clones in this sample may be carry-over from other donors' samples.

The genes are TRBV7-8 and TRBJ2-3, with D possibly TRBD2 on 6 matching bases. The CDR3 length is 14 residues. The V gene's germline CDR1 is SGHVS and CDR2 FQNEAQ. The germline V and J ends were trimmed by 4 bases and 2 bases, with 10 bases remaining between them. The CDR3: CASSSPSDTDTQYF. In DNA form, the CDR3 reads TGTGCCAGCAGCTCCCCTAGCGACACAGATACGCAGTATTTT.

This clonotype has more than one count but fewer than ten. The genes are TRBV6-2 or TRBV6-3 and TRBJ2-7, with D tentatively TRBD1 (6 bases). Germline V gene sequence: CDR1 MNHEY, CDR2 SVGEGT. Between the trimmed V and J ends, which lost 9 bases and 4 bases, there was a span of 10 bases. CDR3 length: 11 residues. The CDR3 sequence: CASRTVYEQYV. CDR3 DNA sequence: TGTGCCAGTCGGACAGTTTACGAGCAGTACGTC.

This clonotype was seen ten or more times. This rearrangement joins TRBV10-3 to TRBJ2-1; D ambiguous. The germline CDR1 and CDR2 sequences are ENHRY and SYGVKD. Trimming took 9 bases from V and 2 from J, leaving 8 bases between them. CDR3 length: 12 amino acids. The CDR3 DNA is TGTGCCATTTACCGGGCCTACAATGAGCAGTTCTTC. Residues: CAIYRAYNEQFF.

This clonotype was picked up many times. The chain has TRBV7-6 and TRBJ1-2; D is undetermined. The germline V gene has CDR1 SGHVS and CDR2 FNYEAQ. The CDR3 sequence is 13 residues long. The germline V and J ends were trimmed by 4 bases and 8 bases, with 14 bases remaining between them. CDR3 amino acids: CASSSGYARGYTF. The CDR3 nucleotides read TGTGCCAGCAGCTCGGGATATGCTAGAGGCTACACCTTC.

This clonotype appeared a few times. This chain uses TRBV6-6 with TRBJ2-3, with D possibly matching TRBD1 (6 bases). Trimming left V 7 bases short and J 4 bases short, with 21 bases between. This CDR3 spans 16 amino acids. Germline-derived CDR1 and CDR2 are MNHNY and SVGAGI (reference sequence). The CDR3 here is CASTPRGSPGADTQYF. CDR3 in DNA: TGTGCCAGCACCCCACGGGGTTCGCCAGGGGCAGATACGCAGTATTTT.

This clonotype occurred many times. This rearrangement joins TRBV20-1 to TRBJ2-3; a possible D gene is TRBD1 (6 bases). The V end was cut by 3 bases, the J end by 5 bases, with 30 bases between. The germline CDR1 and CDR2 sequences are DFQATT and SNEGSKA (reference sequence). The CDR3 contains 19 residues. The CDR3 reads CSASEGVGRVGTIKDTQYF. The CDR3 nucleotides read TGCAGTGCTAGTGAGGGTGTGGGACGCGTCGGGACAATTAAAGATACGCAGTATTTT.

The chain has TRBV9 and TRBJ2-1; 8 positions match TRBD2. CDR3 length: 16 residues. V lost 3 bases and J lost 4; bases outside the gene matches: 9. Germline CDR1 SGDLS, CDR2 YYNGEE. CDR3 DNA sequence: TGTGCCAGCAGCGCACCCGGGGGGGCCCTTTACAATGAGCAGTTCTTC. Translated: CASSAPGGALYNEQFF.

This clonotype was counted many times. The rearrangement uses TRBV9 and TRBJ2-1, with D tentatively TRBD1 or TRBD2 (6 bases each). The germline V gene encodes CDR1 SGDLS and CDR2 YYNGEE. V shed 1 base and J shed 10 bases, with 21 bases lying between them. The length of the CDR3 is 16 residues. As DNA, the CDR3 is TGTGCCAGCAGCGTATCTAAGGGGGGACCGACCTTGGAGCAGTTCTTC. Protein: CASSVSKGGPTLEQFF.

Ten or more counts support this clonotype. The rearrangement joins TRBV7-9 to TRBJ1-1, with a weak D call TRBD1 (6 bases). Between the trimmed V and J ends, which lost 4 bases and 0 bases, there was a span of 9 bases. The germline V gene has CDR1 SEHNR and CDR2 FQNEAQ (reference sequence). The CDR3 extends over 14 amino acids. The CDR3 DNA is TGTGCCAGCAGCTCCGGACAGATGAACACTGAAGCTTTCTTT. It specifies CASSSGQMNTEAFF. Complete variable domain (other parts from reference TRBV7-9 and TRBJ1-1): DTGVSQNPRHKITKRGQNVTFRCDPISEHNRLYWYRQTLGQGPEFLTYFQNEAQLEKSRLLSDRFSAERPKGSFSTLEIQRTEQGDSAMYLCASSSGQMNTEAFFGQGTRLTVV.

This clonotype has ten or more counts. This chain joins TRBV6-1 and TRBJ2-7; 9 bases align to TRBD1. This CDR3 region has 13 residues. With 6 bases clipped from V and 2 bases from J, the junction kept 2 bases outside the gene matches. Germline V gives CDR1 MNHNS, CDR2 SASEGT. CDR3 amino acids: CASRGTGTYEQYF. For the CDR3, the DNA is TGTGCCAGCAGGGGGACAGGGACCTACGAGCAGTACTTC.

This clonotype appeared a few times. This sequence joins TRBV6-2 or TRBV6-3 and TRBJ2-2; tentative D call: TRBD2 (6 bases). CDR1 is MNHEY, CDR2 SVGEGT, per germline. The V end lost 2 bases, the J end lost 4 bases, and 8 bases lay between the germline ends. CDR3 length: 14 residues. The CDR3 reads CASSYRGSTGELFF. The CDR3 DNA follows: TGTGCCAGCAGTTACCGGGGGTCCACCGGGGAGCTGTTTTTT.

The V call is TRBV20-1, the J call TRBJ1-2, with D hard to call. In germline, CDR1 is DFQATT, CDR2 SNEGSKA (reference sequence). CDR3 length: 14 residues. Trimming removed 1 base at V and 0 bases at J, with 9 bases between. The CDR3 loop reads CSARGREANYGYTF. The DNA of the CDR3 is TGCAGTGCTAGAGGACGGGAAGCTAACTATGGCTACACCTTC.

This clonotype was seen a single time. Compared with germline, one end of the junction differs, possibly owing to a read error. The CDR3 DNA follows: TGTGCCAGCAGTTTGGTCACCGGGGAGCTGATTTTT. Translation gives CASSLVTGELIF. The J gene is TRBJ2-2, the V gene TRBV25-1; possibly TRBD2 for D (5 bases). The CDR3 is made up of 12 amino acids. The germline gives CDR1 MGHDK, CDR2 SYGVNS. Based on the CDR3 plus reference TRBV25-1 and TRBJ2-2, the full variable domain is EADIYQTPRYLVIGTGKKITLECSQTMGHDKMYWYQQDPGMELHLIHYSYGVNSTEKGDLSSESTVSRIRTEHFPLTLESARPSHTSQYLCASSLVTGELIFGEGSRLTVL.

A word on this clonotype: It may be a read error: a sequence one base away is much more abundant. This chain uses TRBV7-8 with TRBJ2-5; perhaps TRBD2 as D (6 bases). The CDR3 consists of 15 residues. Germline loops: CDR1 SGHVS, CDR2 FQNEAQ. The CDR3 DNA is TGTGCCAGCAGCTTAGGCTGGGGGGATCTAGAGACCCAGCACTTC. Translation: CASSLGWGDLETQHF.

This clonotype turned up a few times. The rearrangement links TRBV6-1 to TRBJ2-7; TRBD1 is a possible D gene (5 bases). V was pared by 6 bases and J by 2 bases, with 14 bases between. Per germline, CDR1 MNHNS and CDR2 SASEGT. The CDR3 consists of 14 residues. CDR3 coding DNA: TGTGCCAGCAGGGACACGTCAAGGACCTACGAGCAGTACTTC. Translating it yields CASRDTSRTYEQYF.

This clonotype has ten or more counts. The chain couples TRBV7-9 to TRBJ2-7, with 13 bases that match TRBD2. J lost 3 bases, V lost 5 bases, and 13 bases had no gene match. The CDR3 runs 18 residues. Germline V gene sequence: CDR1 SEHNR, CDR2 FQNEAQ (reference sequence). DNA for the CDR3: TGTGCCAGCAGCGACCGGACTAGCGGGGGCCCTTTATTCTACGAGCAGTACTTC. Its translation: CASSDRTSGGPLFYEQYF. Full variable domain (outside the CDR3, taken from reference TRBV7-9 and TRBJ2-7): DTGVSQNPRHKITKRGQNVTFRCDPISEHNRLYWYRQTLGQGPEFLTYFQNEAQLEKSRLLSDRFSAERPKGSFSTLEIQRTEQGDSAMYLCASSDRTSGGPLFYEQYFGPGTRLTVT.

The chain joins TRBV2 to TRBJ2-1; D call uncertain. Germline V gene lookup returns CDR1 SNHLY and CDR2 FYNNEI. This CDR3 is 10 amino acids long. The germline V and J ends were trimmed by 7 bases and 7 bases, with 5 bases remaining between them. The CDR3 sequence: CASITNEQFF. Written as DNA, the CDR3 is TGTGCCAGCATAACAAATGAGCAGTTCTTC. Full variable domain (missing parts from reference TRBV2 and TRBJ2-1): EPEVTQTPSHQVTQMGQEVILRCVPISNHLYFYWYRQILGQKVEFLVSFYNNEISEKSEIFDDQFSVERPDGSNFTLKIRSTKLEDSAMYFCASITNEQFFGPGTRLTVL.